This note documents a single TCR beta chain sequence. The data were obtained in a study of blood T cell repertoires in COVID-19. Study as a whole: From the United States, Italy and Spain came samples of acute and convalescent COVID-19. T cells, B-cell-depleted T cells, or PBMCs supplied cDNA or gDNA.

The CDR3 runs to 12 residues. Trimming took 1 base from V and 13 from J; bases not matched to a gene: 6. Germline assignment: CDR1 MNHEY and CDR2 SVGEGT. Methods used by the authors: Nucleated cell counts were estimated from reference gene primer amplification. The assay was immunoSEQ multiplex PCR, and TCRdb's table has in-frame clones only and misses some. D and trimming come from the DNA, and the V and J calls and clone size come from that table. The sample consists of 150,000 to 200,000 clones, approximately 89% of them appearing once. This clonotype originated in a man aged 40-55 years with active or convalescent COVID-19. The specimen was peripheral blood. The rearrangement links TRBV6-2 or TRBV6-3 to TRBJ2-5, with 7 bases aligning to TRBD1. The CDR3 protein is CASSYLTGTRYF. The CDR3 DNA is TGTGCCAGCAGTTACTTGACAGGGACCAGGTACTTC.